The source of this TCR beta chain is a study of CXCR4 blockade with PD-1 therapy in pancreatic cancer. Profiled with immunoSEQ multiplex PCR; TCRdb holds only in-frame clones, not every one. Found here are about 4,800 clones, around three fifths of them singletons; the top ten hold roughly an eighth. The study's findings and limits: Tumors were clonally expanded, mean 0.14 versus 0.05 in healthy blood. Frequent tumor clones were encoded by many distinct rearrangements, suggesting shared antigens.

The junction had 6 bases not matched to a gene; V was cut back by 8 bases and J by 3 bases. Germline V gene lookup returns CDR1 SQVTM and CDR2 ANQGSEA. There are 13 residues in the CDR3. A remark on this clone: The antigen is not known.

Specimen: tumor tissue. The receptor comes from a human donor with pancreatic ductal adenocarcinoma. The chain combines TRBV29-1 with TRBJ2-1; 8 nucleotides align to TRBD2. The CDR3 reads CSSVTSGYNEQFF. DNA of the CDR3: TGCAGCTCAGTCACTAGCGGCTACAATGAGCAGTTCTTC.